This TCR beta chain was identified in a study of shared clonotypes between healthy human individuals. The J segment lost 6 bases and the V segment lost 7 bases, leaving 5 bases of the junction unmatched. This CDR3 spans 13 amino acids. Per the germline V gene, CDR1 is LNHNV and CDR2 is YYDKDF (reference sequence). Original processing methods: ImmunoSEQ gave junction-only sequences without quality scores, so filtering differed. Produced via immunoSEQ multiplex PCR; TCRdb's table is partial and in-frame only. The V and J calls and the clone size are those of that table, but D and trimming were determined from the DNA. The sample holds hundreds of thousands of clones, around 92% seen once. CD45RO-negative cells were positively selected for CCR7, leaving out terminally differentiated effector memory CD45RA+ cells. Notes on the study in general: Memory subsets generally showed smaller estimated richness than naive subsets did. Naive CD4 clonotypes overlapped across several donors at around 4.8%.

On this clone: Its matching antigen is unknown.

The sample taken for sequencing was naive CD8+ T cells sorted from blood. The receptor comes from a man aged 25-45 years in good health. This sequence joins TRBV15 and TRBJ1-1; 10 bases agree with TRBD1. CDR3 residues: CATNPTGGPEAFF. CDR3 nucleotide sequence: TGTGCCACCAACCCGACAGGGGGCCCTGAAGCTTTCTTT.